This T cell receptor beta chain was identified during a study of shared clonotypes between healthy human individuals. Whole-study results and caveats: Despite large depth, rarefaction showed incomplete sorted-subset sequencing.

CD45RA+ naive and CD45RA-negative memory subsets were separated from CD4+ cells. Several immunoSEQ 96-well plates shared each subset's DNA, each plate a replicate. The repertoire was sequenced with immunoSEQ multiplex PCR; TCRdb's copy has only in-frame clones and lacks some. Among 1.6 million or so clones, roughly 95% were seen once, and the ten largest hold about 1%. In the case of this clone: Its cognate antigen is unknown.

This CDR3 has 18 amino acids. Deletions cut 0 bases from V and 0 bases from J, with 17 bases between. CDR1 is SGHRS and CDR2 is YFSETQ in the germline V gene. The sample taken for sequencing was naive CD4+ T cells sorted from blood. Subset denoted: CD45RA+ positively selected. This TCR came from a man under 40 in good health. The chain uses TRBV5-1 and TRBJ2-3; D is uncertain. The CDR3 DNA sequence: TGCGCCAGCAGCTTGGGTATTAGCTCCCTCGCTAGCACAGATACGCAGTATTTT. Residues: CASSLGISSLASTDTQYF.